This entry lists 10 T cell receptor beta chains sequenced from one sample in a study of blood T cell repertoires in COVID-19. Some clones are missing from TCRdb's copy, which holds only in-frame ones; the method was immunoSEQ multiplex PCR. This table holds about 160,000 clones, about 85% found once. The sample taken for sequencing was PBMCs or T cells enriched from blood (not recorded which). The receptor source for this set is a woman between 45 and 60 years old who had recovered from COVID-19.

This clone appeared a single time. The V gene is TRBV3-1 (or the pseudogene TRBV3-2), the J gene TRBJ2-7, with a weak D call TRBD1 (6 bases). Looked up from germline, CDR1 is LGHDT and CDR2 is YNNKEL (reference sequence). V lost 4 bases and J 6 bases, leaving 31 bases between the germline ends. The CDR3 runs 19 residues. CDR3 loop: CASSLRKSRVGGFSSEQYF. The CDR3 nucleotides are TGTGCCAGCAGCCTCCGAAAGTCGAGAGTAGGGGGATTCTCTAGCGAGCAGTACTTC.

V and J are TRBV6-2 or TRBV6-3 and TRBJ2-1, with 8 bases identical to TRBD1. This CDR3 region has 17 residues. Trimming took 2 bases from V and 2 from J; bases not matched to a gene: 8. Per the germline V gene, CDR1 is MNHEY and CDR2 is SVGEGT. The CDR3 DNA sequence: TGTGCCAGCAGTTACGAAGGACAGGGCTATACCTACAATGAGCAGTTCTTC. The encoded protein is CASSYEGQGYTYNEQFF.

The genes are TRBV4-2 and TRBJ1-1; TRBD1 might be the D (5 bases). The CDR3 spans 15 residues. Germline values: CDR1 LGHNA, CDR2 YNFKEQ. Trimming removed 1 base from V and 1 base from J, with 10 bases in between. The CDR3 nucleotides are TGTGCCAGCAGCCAAGTAGGGGATCCGAACACTGAAGCTTTCTTT. Its protein is CASSQVGDPNTEAFF.

The chain links TRBV29-1 to TRBJ1-1; the D is unclear. The CDR3 is made up of 13 amino acids. Germline assignment: CDR1 SQVTM and CDR2 ANQGSEA. Deletions cut 5 bases from V and 1 base from J, with 11 bases between. CDR3 amino acids: CSVYPGGNTEAFF. The CDR3 coding sequence is TGCAGCGTTTATCCGGGTGGGAACACTGAAGCTTTCTTT.

The chain recombines TRBV20-1 with TRBJ2-3; D is unresolved. Per germline, CDR1 DFQATT and CDR2 SNEGSKA (reference sequence). CDR3 length: 11 amino acids. Trimming took off 4 bases at V and 9 bases at J, with 11 bases between the two ends. The CDR3 bases are TGCAGTGCTAACGGAGCGAGGACGCAGTATTTT. Amino acid sequence: CSANGARTQYF.

The rearrangement links TRBV21-1 to TRBJ1-2; the table's D call, TRBD1, was not checked against the DNA. TRBV21-1 is a listed pseudogene. This CDR3 has 15 residues. The CDR3 nucleotides read TGTGCCAGCAGCAAATTTGGACAGGTGAAAGCCGGCTACACCTTC. It translates to CASSKFGQVKAGYTF.

The chain recombines TRBV6-5 with TRBJ2-7, with 8 bases matching TRBD1. The CDR3 is 14 amino acids. V lost 5 bases, J lost 2 bases, and 5 bases stayed unmatched. Germline V gene lookup returns CDR1 MNHEY and CDR2 SVGAGI. In nucleotides, the CDR3 is TGTGCCAGCAGTACCGCGACAGGGGCCTACGAGCAGTACTTC. Protein sequence: CASSTATGAYEQYF.

The chain uses TRBV9 and TRBJ1-6, with 7 positions matching TRBD1. CDR1 and CDR2 from the germline V gene are SGDLS and YYNGEE. Trimming cost V 4 bases and J 12 bases; bases outside gene matches: 10. This CDR3 is 14 amino acids long. In DNA form, the CDR3 reads TGTGCCAGCAGCACGCGACAGGGTGCAAAACCCCTCCACTTT. Encoded protein: CASSTRQGAKPLHF.

The J gene is TRBJ1-1, the V gene TRBV7-9, with D tentatively TRBD1 (6 bases). Deletions cut 1 base from V and 5 bases from J, with 11 bases between. The CDR3 contains 14 residues. CDR1 is SEHNR, CDR2 FQNEAQ, per germline (reference sequence). This CDR3 is CASSLDRVWTEAFF. DNA for the CDR3: TGTGCCAGCAGCTTAGACAGGGTTTGGACTGAAGCTTTCTTT.

The chain recombines TRBV4-3 with TRBJ1-1; maybe TRBD1 (5 bases). Germline V CDR1 and CDR2: LGHNA, YSLEER. Trimming cost V 0 bases and J 11 bases, with 16 bases left between them. This CDR3 has 14 residues. The CDR3 DNA follows: TGCGCCAGCAGCCAAGAGCGGAGGGGCCTATCGGCTTTCTTT. It codes for CASSQERRGLSAFF.